A single sample is the source of the 28 T cell receptor beta chains below, sequenced in a study of shared clonotypes between healthy human individuals. Sequencing used immunoSEQ multiplex PCR; TCRdb keeps in-frame clones, though not all of them. The top ten clones hold around 0.45% of a sample with approximately 1.4 million clones, nearly 99% of them seen once. The sequencing sample was made of naive CD4+ T cells sorted from blood. The sample's subset: CD45RA+ positively selected. Receptors originate from a man aged 30 to 39 in good health.

The CDR3 loop is CASSQAGLAYEQYF. The CDR3 region has the DNA TGCGCCAGCAGCCAAGCCGGACTCGCCTACGAGCAGTACTTC. This chain connects TRBV4-1 to TRBJ2-7; TRBD2 is a possible D gene (5 bases). Trimming took off 1 base at V and 2 bases at J, with 9 bases between the two ends. CDR1 and CDR2 from the germline V gene are MGHRA and YSYEKL. The CDR3 runs to 14 residues.

This chain connects TRBV28 to TRBJ1-2; TRBD1 is a possible D gene (6 bases). V was trimmed by 1 base and J by 4 bases, leaving 16 bases between them. This CDR3 is built from 16 residues. Germline V gene sequence: CDR1 MDHEN, CDR2 SYDVKM. CDR3: CASSLFAFTGFYGYTF. The CDR3 coding sequence is TGTGCCAGCAGTTTATTCGCTTTTACAGGGTTCTATGGCTACACCTTC.

The chain recombines TRBV7-6 with TRBJ2-7; 7 nucleotides agree with TRBD1. Germline CDR1 is SGHVS and CDR2 is FNYEAQ. The CDR3 runs to 16 residues. Unmatched junction bases numbered 8, after V lost 1 base and J lost 2 bases. CDR3 region: CASSLGLTGDTYEQYF. The CDR3 coding sequence is TGTGCCAGCAGCTTAGGGTTAACAGGGGATACCTACGAGCAGTACTTC.

V is TRBV27 and J is TRBJ1-2; D is ambiguous. The CDR3 length is 14 residues. Germline loops: CDR1 MNHEY, CDR2 SMNVEV (reference sequence). V was trimmed by 1 base and J by 4 bases, leaving 10 bases between them. CDR3 in amino acids: CASSLFSGSYGYTF. In nucleotides, the CDR3 is TGTGCCAGCAGTTTATTTTCGGGTTCCTATGGCTACACCTTC.

V is TRBV5-1 and J is TRBJ2-5, with D uncertain. CDR3 length equals 16 residues. Trimming shortened V by 7 bases and J by 1 base, and 20 bases separated the two germline ends. The germline V gene encodes CDR1 SGHRS and CDR2 YFSETQ. The CDR3 DNA sequence: TGCGCCAGCCCCCTCCCTAATCGGTCCACCCAAGAGACCCAGTACTTC. Translated: CASPLPNRSTQETQYF.

In DNA, the CDR3 is TGTGCCGCCGGGAGCGGTTTTGGCTACGAGCAGTACTTC. Amino acid sequence: CAAGSGFGYEQYF. This sequence joins TRBV6-5 and TRBJ2-7; tentative D call: TRBD2 (6 bases). V gave up 11 bases and J gave up 3 bases, with 17 bases separating them. Germline CDR1 and CDR2: MNHEY and SVGAGI. This CDR3 is 13 amino acids long.

The gene calls are TRBV4-2 and TRBJ2-5; TRBD2 is a possible D gene (5 bases). The CDR3 contains 17 residues. V lost 4 bases and J lost 1, with 19 bases in between. The germline V gene encodes CDR1 LGHNA and CDR2 YNFKEQ. The CDR3 spells CASSLLTTPTLQETQYF. CDR3 nucleotide sequence: TGTGCCAGCAGCCTACTGACTACTCCGACTCTCCAAGAGACCCAGTACTTC.

This chain links TRBV18 with TRBJ2-2, with D unclear. From germline, CDR1 is KGHSH and CDR2 LQKENI. V was pared by 1 base and J by 2 bases, with 8 bases between. The CDR3 covers 15 residues. The CDR3 nucleotides read TGTGCCAGCTCACCACTGACGGCAAACACCGGGGAGCTGTTTTTT. Translated: CASSPLTANTGELFF.

Worth noting for this clone: Other nucleotide sequences in the sample specify the same CDR3. The chain uses TRBV29-1 and TRBJ2-1; the D is unclear. V was trimmed by 6 bases and J by 7 bases, leaving 4 bases between them. The CDR3 has 9 amino acids. Germline CDR1 reads SQVTM; CDR2 reads ANQGSEA. The CDR3 loop reads CSVENEQFF. The CDR3 DNA follows: TGCAGCGTCGAGAATGAGCAGTTCTTC.

This chain uses TRBV28 with TRBJ2-7; D perhaps matches TRBD2 (5 bases). Germline V CDR1 and CDR2: MDHEN, SYDVKM. Trimming pared 5 bases from V and 2 bases from J, leaving 16 bases between. There are 15 residues in the CDR3. In DNA form, the CDR3 reads TGTGCCAGCAGTAAACTAGACGGCCCTGCCTACGAGCAGTACTTC. Protein: CASSKLDGPAYEQYF. Together with reference TRBV28 and TRBJ2-7, the CDR3 gives the full variable domain: DVKVTQSSRYLVKRTGEKVFLECVQDMDHENMFWYRQDPGLGLRLIYFSYDVKMKEKGDIPEGYSVSREKKERFSLILESASTNQTSMYLCASSKLDGPAYEQYFGPGTRLTVT.

V gene TRBV5-1 combines with J gene TRBJ2-3; weak D call: TRBD1 (6 bases). The germline gives CDR1 SGHRS, CDR2 YFSETQ. The CDR3 has 13 amino acids. V was clipped by 0 bases and J by 7 bases, with 9 bases between them. CDR3 bases: TGCGCCAGCAGCTTGGGGTGGGACAATACGCAGTATTTT. Protein: CASSLGWDNTQYF.

The chain couples TRBV19 to TRBJ2-7, with D possibly being TRBD2 (5 bases). Between the trimmed V and J ends, which lost 6 bases and 6 bases, there was a span of 15 bases. CDR3 length: 13 amino acids. The germline V gene encodes CDR1 LNHDA and CDR2 SQIVND (reference sequence). CDR3 bases: TGTGCCAGTAGCCAACTAGGGCATGGCGAGCAGTACTTC. It is translated as CASSQLGHGEQYF.

The rearrangement joins TRBV5-1 to TRBJ2-2; D is perhaps TRBD1 (6 bases). Germline CDR1 SGHRS, CDR2 YFSETQ. The ends were cut back, 1 base at V and 6 bases at J, with 13 bases in the middle. This CDR3 has 15 amino acids. The CDR3 spells CASSLNLQGSGELFF. The CDR3 bases are TGCGCCAGCAGCTTGAATCTACAGGGTTCCGGGGAGCTGTTTTTT.

The rearrangement links TRBV18 to TRBJ2-1, with 7 positions matching TRBD1. After removal of 3 bases from V and 12 bases from J, the junction contained 17 bases not matched to a gene. CDR3 length: 16 residues. The germline CDR1 and CDR2 sequences are KGHSH and LQKENI. CDR3 coding DNA: TGTGCCAGCTCACCCCCGGGCAGGGGGAATTCTATAGGGCAGTTCTTC. Protein: CASSPPGRGNSIGQFF.

CDR3 sequence (DNA): TGTGCCAGTACTGACAGGAATCATTACTACGAGCAGTACTTC. Its translation is CASTDRNHYYEQYF. This rearrangement joins TRBV19 to TRBJ2-7, with a weak D call TRBD1 (6 bases). Germline CDR1 reads LNHDA; CDR2 reads SQIVND (reference sequence). Between the trimmed V and J ends, which lost 7 bases and 3 bases, there was a span of 16 bases. The CDR3 is 14 residues long.

The genes are TRBV18 and TRBJ2-7; D ambiguous. V lost 0 bases and J 3 bases, leaving 12 bases between the germline ends. The CDR3 runs 15 residues. CDR1 and CDR2 (germline): KGHSH, LQKENI. The CDR3 protein is CASSPPSSRNYEQYF. CDR3 in DNA: TGTGCCAGCTCACCACCTTCTAGTAGGAACTACGAGCAGTACTTC.

This clone was counted a single time. The J gene is TRBJ1-1, the V gene TRBV28; D is uncertain. Germline values: CDR1 MDHEN, CDR2 SYDVKM. V was cut by 5 bases and J by 6 bases, with 16 bases left in between. There are 14 residues in the CDR3. CDR3 DNA sequence: TGTGCCAGCAGTCTTCGAGCGGGTCTCTCTGAAGCTTTCTTT. Translating it yields CASSLRAGLSEAFF.

This chain uses TRBV28 with TRBJ1-4, with D tentatively TRBD1 (6 bases). The CDR3 consists of 12 residues. CDR1 and CDR2 (germline): MDHEN, SYDVKM. Trimming cost V 7 bases and J 8 bases, with 11 bases left between them. CDR3 coding DNA: TGTGCCAGCATGGCCAGGGGAGAAAAACTGTTTTTT. This gives the protein CASMARGEKLFF.

The chain combines TRBV9 with TRBJ1-1, with a tentative D call TRBD1 (5 bases). V was cut by 4 bases and J by 1 base, with 11 bases left in between. CDR1 and CDR2 (germline): SGDLS, YYNGEE. The CDR3 is 14 amino acids. CDR3 sequence reads: CASSSGTRNTEAFF. DNA of the CDR3: TGTGCCAGCAGCTCGGGGACCAGGAACACTGAAGCTTTCTTT. The variable domain in full, completed from reference TRBV9 and TRBJ1-1, reads DSGVTQTPKHLITATGQRVTLRCSPRSGDLSVYWYQQSLDQGLQFLIQYYNGEERAKGNILERFSAQQFPDLHSELNLSSLELGDSALYFCASSSGTRNTEAFFGQGTRLTVV.

The chain uses TRBV2 and TRBJ2-3; 9 bases align to TRBD2. The CDR3 runs 18 residues. J was trimmed by 0 bases and V by 5 bases; bases with no gene match: 12. The germline gives CDR1 SNHLY, CDR2 FYNNEI. CDR3 loop: CASSQLTSGVVSTDTQYF. CDR3 nucleotides: TGTGCCAGCAGTCAGCTGACTAGCGGAGTCGTAAGCACAGATACGCAGTATTTT.

A word on this clone: The identical CDR3 is also encoded by other nucleotide sequences in the sample. J is TRBJ2-2 and V is TRBV18; D tentatively reads TRBD1 or TRBD2 (6 bases each). Germline V CDR1 and CDR2: KGHSH, LQKENI. Trimming left V 3 bases short and J 2 bases short, with 13 bases between. This CDR3 contains 16 residues. CDR3 protein: CASSPLGGTNTGELFF. The CDR3 region has the DNA TGTGCCAGCTCACCCCTAGGGGGGACTAACACCGGGGAGCTGTTTTTT.

V and J are TRBV29-1 and TRBJ2-7; D call uncertain. Deletions cut 7 bases from V and 7 bases from J, with 23 bases between. The CDR3 has 14 residues. The germline V gene has CDR1 SQVTM and CDR2 ANQGSEA. CDR3 in amino acids: CSARPLGFLGEQYF. In DNA form, the CDR3 reads TGCAGCGCAAGGCCCCTGGGTTTTTTGGGGGAGCAGTACTTC.

The chain employs TRBV19 and TRBJ2-1, with TRBD2 matching over 10 bases. Germline V gives CDR1 LNHDA, CDR2 SQIVND (reference sequence). V dropped 5 bases and J dropped 3; count of bases not matched to a gene: 19. CDR3 size: 20 residues. CDR3 nucleotide sequence: TGTGCCAGTAGTTACGCGTTGGGCACTAGCGGGACCCCAAGCTACAATGAGCAGTTCTTC. Protein sequence: CASSYALGTSGTPSYNEQFF.

Comments on this clone: At the DNA level, this CDR3 is encoded by other sequences in the same sample as well. This sequence joins TRBV10-3 and TRBJ2-7; 7 positions match TRBD1. CDR3 length equals 12 residues. Looked up from germline, CDR1 is ENHRY and CDR2 is SYGVKD. The V segment lost 4 bases and the J segment 5 bases; nucleotides outside the gene matches: 2. The CDR3 here is CAISGTGDEQYF. The CDR3 DNA reads as TGTGCCATCAGTGGAACAGGGGACGAGCAGTACTTC.

This sequence joins TRBV7-9 and TRBJ1-2, with D unclear. V was shortened by 5 bases and J by 3 bases, with 13 bases between the two germline ends. The CDR3 has 14 amino acids. Germline V gene sequence: CDR1 SEHNR, CDR2 FQNEAQ (reference sequence). The CDR3 DNA reads TGTGCCAGCAGCCCCAGCGGGATGGACTATGGCTACACCTTC. Residues: CASSPSGMDYGYTF.

This chain links TRBV6-1 with TRBJ2-5; 10 nucleotides align to TRBD1. Unmatched junction bases numbered 12, after V lost 4 bases and J lost 4 bases. The CDR3 contains 17 residues. Per the germline V gene, CDR1 is MNHNS and CDR2 is SASEGT. The CDR3: CASSGRGWGQGRETQYF. The CDR3, as DNA: TGTGCCAGCAGTGGCCGGGGGTGGGGACAGGGGAGAGAGACCCAGTACTTC.

The CDR3 DNA is TGCGCCAGCAGCGAGACCCCTGCGGGGGTCTCCTACGAGCAGTACTTC. Its translation is CASSETPAGVSYEQYF. This sequence joins TRBV5-1 and TRBJ2-7, with 7 bases fitting TRBD2. This CDR3 comprises 16 residues. Germline CDR1 SGHRS, CDR2 YFSETQ. With 4 bases clipped from V and 0 bases from J, the junction kept 10 bases outside the gene matches.

The gene calls are TRBV18 and TRBJ2-7; TRBD1 or TRBD2 may be the D gene (5 bases each). Trimming stripped 5 bases from V and 6 bases from J, with 11 bases between. Looked up from germline, CDR1 is KGHSH and CDR2 is LQKENI. This CDR3 region has 12 residues. The CDR3 sequence: CASSNRGGEQYF. The CDR3 DNA reads TGTGCCAGCTCAAACCGGGGCGGCGAGCAGTACTTC.